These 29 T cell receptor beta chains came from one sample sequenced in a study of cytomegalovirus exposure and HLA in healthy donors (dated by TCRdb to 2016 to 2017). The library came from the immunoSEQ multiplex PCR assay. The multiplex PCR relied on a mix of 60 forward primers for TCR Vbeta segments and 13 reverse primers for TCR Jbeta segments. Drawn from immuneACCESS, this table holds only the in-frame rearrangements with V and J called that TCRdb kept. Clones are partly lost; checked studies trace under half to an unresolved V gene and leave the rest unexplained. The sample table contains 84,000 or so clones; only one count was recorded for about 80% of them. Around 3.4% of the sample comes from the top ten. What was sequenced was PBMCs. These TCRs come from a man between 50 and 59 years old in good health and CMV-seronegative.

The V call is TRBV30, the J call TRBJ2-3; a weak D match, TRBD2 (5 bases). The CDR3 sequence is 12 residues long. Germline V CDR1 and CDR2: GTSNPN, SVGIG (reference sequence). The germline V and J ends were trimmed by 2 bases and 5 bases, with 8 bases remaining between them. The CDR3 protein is CAWSIGGDTQYF. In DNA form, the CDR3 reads TGTGCCTGGAGTATAGGAGGAGATACGCAGTATTTT. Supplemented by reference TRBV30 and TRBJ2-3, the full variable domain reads SQTIHQWPATLVQPVGSPLSLECTVEGTSNPNLYWYRQAAGRGLQLLFYSVGIGQISSEVPQNLSASRPQDRQFILSSKKLLLSDSGFYLCAWSIGGDTQYFGPGTRLTVL.

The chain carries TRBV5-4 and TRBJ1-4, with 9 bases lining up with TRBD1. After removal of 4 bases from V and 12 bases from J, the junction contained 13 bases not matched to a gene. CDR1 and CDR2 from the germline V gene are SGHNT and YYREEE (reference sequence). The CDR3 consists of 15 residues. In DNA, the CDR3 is TGTGCCAGCAGCAAACCGGGACAGGGAGCCGTGGAACTGTTTTTT. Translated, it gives CASSKPGQGAVELFF.

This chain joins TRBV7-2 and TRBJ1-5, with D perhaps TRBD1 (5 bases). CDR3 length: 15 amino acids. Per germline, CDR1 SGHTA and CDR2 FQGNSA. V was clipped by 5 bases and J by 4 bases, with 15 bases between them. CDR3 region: CASSGGGGQNQPQHF. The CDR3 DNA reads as TGTGCCAGCAGCGGGGGGGGAGGCCAAAATCAGCCCCAGCATTTT.

The CDR3 here is CASSLVLDYEQFF. CDR3 in DNA: TGCGCCAGCAGCTTGGTATTGGACTATGAGCAGTTCTTC. The chain recombines TRBV5-1 with TRBJ2-1; D might be TRBD2 (5 bases). The V and J ends lost 0 bases and 8 bases respectively, with 9 bases between them. This CDR3 comprises 13 residues. Germline CDR1 is SGHRS and CDR2 is YFSETQ.

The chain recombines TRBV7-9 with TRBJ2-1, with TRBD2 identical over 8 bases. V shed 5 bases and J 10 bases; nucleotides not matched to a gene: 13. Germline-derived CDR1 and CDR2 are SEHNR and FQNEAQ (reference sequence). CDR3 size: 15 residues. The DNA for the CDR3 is TGTGCCAGCAGCCAGACTAGCGCGGGCTCCACGGAGCAGTTCTTC. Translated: CASSQTSAGSTEQFF.

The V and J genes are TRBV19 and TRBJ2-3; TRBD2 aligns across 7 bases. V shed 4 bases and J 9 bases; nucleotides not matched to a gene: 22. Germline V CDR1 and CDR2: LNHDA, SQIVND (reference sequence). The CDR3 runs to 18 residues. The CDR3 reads CASSTPPWTRVEQVTQYF. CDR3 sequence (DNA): TGTGCCAGTAGTACACCCCCTTGGACTAGGGTCGAGCAGGTCACGCAGTATTTT.

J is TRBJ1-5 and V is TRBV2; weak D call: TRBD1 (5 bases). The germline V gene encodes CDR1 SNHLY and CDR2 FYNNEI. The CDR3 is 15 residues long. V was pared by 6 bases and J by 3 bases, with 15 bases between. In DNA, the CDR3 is TGTGCCAGCAGGCAAGAAGCAGGGTCCAATCAGCCCCAGCATTTT. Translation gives CASRQEAGSNQPQHF.

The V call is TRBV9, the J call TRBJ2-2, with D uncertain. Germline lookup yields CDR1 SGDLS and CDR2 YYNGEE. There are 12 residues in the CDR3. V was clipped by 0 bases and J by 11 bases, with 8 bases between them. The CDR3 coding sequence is TGTGCCAGCAGCGTAGTCCCCTCCGAGCTGTTTTTT. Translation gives CASSVVPSELFF.

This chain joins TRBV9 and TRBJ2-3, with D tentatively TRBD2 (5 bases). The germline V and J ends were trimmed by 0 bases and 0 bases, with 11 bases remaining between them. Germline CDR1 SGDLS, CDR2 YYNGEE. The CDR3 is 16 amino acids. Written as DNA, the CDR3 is TGTGCCAGCAGCGTAGAATTTCCGGGGAGCACAGATACGCAGTATTTT. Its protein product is CASSVEFPGSTDTQYF.

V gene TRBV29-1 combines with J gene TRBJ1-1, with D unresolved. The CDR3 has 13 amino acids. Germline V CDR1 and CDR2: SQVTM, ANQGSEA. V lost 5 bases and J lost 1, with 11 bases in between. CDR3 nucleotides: TGCAGCGTTTCGACTGCCGCGAACACTGAAGCTTTCTTT. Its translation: CSVSTAANTEAFF.

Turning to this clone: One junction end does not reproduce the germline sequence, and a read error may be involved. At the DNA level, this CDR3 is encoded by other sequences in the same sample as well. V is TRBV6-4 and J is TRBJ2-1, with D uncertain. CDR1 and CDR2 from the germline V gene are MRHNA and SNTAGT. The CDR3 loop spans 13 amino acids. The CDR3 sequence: CASSDSGNNEQFF. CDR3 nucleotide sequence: TGTGCCAGCAGTGACTCGGGCAACAACGAGCAGTTCTTC.

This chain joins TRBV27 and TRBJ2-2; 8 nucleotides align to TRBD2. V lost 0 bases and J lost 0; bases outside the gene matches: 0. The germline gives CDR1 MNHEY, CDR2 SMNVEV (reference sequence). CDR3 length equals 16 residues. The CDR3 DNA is TGTGCCAGCAGTTTATCCGGGGGGGCGAACACCGGGGAGCTGTTTTTT. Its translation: CASSLSGGANTGELFF.

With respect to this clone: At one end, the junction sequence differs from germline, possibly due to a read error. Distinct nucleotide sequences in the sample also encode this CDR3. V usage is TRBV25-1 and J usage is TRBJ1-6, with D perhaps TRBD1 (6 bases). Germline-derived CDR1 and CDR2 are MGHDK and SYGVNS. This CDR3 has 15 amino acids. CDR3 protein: CASSESTGIYSPLHF. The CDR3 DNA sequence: TGTGCCAGCAGTGAATCTACAGGGATCTATTCCCCCCTCCACTTT.

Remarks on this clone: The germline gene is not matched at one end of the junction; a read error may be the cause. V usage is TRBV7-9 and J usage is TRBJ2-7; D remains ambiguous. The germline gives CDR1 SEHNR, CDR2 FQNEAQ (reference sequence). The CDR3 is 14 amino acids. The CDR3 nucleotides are TGTTCCAGCACCGTTGCGGCCGCCCCCGGCGAGCAGTACTTC. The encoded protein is CSSTVAAAPGEQYF.

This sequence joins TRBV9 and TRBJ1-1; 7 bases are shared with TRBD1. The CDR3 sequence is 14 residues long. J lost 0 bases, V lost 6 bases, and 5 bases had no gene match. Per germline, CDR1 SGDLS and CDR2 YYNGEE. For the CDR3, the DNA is TGTGCCAGCACCTCGGGACAGATGAACACTGAAGCTTTCTTT. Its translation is CASTSGQMNTEAFF.

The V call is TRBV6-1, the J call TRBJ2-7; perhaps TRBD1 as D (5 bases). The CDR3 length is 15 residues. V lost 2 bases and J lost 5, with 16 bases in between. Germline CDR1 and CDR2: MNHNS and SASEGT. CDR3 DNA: TGTGCCAGCAGTGAAATGCCACAGGTTAGGAACGAGCAGTACTTC. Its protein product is CASSEMPQVRNEQYF.

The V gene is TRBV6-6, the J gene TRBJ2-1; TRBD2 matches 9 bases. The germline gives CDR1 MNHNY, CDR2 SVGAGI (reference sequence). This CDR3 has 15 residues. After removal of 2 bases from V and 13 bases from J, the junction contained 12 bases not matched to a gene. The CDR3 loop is CASSYGVSGGAEQFF. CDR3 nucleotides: TGTGCCAGCAGTTACGGGGTTAGCGGGGGTGCTGAACAGTTCTTC.

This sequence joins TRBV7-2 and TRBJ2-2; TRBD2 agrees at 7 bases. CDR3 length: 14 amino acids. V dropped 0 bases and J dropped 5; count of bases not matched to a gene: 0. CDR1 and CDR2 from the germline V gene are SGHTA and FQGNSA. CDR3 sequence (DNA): TGTGCCAGCAGCTTAGCGCGGGGGACCGGGGAGCTGTTTTTT. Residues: CASSLARGTGELFF.

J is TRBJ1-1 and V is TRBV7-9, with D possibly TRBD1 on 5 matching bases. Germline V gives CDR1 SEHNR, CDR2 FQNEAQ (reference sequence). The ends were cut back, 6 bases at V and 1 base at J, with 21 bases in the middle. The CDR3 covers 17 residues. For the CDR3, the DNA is TGTGCCAGCAGTTCCCCCCCGGCAGGGAACAAGAACACTGAAGCTTTCTTT. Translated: CASSSPPAGNKNTEAFF.

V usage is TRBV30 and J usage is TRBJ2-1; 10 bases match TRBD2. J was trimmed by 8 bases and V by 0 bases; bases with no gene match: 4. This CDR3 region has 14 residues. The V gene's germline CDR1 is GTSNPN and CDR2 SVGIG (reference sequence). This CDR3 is CAWSVLAGVHEQFF. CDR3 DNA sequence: TGTGCCTGGAGTGTGCTAGCGGGGGTCCATGAGCAGTTCTTC.

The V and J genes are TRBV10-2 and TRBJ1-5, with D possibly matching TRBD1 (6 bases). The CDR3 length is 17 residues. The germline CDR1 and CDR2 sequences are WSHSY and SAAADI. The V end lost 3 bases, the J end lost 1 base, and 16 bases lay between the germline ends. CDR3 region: CASSDSRGWVSNQPQHF. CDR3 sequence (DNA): TGCGCCAGCAGTGACAGCAGGGGCTGGGTGAGCAATCAGCCCCAGCATTTT.

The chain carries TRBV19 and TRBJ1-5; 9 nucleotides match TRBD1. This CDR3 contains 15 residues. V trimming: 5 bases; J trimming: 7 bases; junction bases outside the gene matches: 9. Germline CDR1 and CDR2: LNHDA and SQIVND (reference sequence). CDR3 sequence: CASSQTGGSRQPQHF. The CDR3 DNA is TGTGCCAGTAGTCAGACAGGGGGTTCGCGACAGCCCCAGCATTTT. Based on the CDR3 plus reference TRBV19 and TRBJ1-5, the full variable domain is DGGITQSPKYLFRKEGQNVTLSCEQNLNHDAMYWYRQDPGQGLRLIYYSQIVNDFQKGDIAEGYSVSREKKESFPLTVTSAQKNPTAFYLCASSQTGGSRQPQHFGDGTRLSIL.

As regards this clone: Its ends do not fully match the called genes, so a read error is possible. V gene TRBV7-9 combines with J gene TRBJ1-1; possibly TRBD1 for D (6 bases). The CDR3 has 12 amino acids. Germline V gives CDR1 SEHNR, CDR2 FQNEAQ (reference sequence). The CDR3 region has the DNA TGTTCCAGCAGCACAGGGATGGCGGAAGCTTTCTTT. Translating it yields CSSSTGMAEAFF.

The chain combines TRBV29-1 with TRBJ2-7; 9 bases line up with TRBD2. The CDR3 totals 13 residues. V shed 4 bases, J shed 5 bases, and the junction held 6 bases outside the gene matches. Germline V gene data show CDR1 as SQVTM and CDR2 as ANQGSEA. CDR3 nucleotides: TGCAGCGTTGTTAAGCGGGGGGTGAACGAGCAGTACTTC. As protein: CSVVKRGVNEQYF.

In DNA form, the CDR3 reads TGTGCCAGCAGCAAAACGAGAGAGCCTACCTACGAGCAGTACTTC. It codes for CASSKTREPTYEQYF. The chain combines TRBV21-1 with TRBJ2-7; TRBD2, as called in the table, went unchecked against the DNA. TRBV21-1 is annotated as a pseudogene. This CDR3 comprises 15 residues.

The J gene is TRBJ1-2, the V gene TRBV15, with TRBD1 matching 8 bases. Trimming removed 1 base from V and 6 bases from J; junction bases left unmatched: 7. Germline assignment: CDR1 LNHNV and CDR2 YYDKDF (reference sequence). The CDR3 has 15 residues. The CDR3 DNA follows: TGTGCCACCAGCAGAGGTTCACAGGGGGATGATGGCTACACCTTC. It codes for CATSRGSQGDDGYTF.

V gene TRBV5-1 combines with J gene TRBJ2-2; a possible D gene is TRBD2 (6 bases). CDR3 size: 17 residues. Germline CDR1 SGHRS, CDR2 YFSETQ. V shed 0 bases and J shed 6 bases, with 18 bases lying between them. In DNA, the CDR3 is TGCGCCAGCAGCTTGGATGGGGGGTGGCCGCCGGCCGGGGAGCTGTTTTTT. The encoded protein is CASSLDGGWPPAGELFF.

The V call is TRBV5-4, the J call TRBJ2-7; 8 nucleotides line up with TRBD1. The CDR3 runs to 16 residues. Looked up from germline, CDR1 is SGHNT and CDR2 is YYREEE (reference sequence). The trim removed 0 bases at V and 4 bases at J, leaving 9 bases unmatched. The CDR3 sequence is CASSLGGGTGAYEQYF. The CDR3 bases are TGTGCCAGCAGCTTGGGGGGCGGGACAGGCGCTTACGAGCAGTACTTC.

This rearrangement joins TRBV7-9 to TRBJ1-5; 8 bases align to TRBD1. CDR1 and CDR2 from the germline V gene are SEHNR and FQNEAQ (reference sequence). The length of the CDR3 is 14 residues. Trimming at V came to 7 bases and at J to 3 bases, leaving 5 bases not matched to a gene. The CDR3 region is CASTQGADNQPQHF. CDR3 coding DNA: TGTGCCAGCACGCAGGGGGCCGACAATCAGCCCCAGCATTTT.